The entry below describes one T cell receptor (beta chain). The sample is drawn from a study of blood T cell repertoires in COVID-19. Study in general: COVID-19 samples from acute and convalescent phases originated in the United States, Italy and Spain.

This CDR3 region has 15 residues. Germline CDR1 and CDR2: DFQATT and SNEGSKA (reference sequence). J was trimmed by 2 bases and V by 3 bases; bases with no gene match: 4. Data came from immunoSEQ multiplex PCR; TCRdb stores just in-frame clones and leaves some out. This table holds some 140,000 clones, approximately 80% found once. V usage is TRBV20-1 and J usage is TRBJ2-6; 7 nucleotides agree with TRBD2. Sequenced sample: peripheral blood. The sequence came from a woman in her sixties or seventies with active or convalescent COVID-19. CDR3 sequence reads: CSASGSGTGANVLTF. Written as DNA, the CDR3 is TGCAGTGCTAGTGGGAGCGGGACTGGGGCCAACGTCCTGACTTTC.